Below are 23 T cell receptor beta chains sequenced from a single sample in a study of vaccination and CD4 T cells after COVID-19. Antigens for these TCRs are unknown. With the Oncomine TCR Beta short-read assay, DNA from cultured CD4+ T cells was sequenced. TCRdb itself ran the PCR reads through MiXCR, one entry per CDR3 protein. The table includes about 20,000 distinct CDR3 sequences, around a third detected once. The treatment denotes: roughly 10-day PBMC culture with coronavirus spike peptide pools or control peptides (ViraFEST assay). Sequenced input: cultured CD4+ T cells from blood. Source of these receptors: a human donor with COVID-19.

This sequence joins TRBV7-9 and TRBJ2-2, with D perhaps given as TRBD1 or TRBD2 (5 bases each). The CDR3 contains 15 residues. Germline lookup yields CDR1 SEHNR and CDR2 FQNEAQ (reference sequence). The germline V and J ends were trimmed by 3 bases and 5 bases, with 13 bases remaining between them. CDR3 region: CASSFLRGETGELFF. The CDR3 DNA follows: TGTGCCAGCAGCTTCCTAAGAGGGGAGACCGGGGAGCTGTTTTTT.

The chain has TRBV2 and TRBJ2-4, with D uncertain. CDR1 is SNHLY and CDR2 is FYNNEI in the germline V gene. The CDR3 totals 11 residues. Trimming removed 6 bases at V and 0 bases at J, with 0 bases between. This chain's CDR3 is CASRAKNIQYF. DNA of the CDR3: TGTGCCAGCAGAGCCAAAAACATTCAGTACTTC.

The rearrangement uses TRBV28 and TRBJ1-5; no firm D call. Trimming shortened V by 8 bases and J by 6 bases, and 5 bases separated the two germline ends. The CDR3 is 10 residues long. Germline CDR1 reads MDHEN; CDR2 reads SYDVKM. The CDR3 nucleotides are TGTGCCAGCCGAAGTCAGCCCCAGCATTTT. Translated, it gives CASRSQPQHF. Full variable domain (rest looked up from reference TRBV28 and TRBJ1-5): DVKVTQSSRYLVKRTGEKVFLECVQDMDHENMFWYRQDPGLGLRLIYFSYDVKMKEKGDIPEGYSVSREKKERFSLILESASTNQTSMYLCASRSQPQHFGDGTRLSIL.

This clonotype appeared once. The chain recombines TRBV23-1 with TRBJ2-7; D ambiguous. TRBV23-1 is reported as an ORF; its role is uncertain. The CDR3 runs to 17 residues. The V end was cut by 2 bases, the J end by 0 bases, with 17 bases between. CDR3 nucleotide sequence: TGCGCCAGCAGTCAAGTGAGGAAAAAGGGAATCTCCTACGAGCAGTACTTC. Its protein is CASSQVRKKGISYEQYF.

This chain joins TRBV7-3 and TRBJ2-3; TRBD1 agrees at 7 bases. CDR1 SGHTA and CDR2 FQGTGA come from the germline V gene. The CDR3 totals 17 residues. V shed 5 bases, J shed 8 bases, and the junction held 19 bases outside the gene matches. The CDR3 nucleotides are TGTGCCAGCAGCGGCGGGTCCCGGGACAGCACATATTCTACGCAGTATTTT. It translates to CASSGGSRDSTYSTQYF.

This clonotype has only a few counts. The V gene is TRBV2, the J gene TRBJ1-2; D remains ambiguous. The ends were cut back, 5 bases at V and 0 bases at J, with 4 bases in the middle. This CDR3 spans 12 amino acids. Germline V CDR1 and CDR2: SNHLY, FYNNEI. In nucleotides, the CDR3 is TGTGCCAGCAGTACCTCTAACTATGGCTACACCTTC. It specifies CASSTSNYGYTF.

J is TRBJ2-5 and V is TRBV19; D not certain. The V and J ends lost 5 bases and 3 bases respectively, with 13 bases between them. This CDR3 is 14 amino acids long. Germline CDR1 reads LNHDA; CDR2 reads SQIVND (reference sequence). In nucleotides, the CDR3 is TGTGCCAGTAGTCCTCGATCGAATAAAGAGACCCAGTACTTC. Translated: CASSPRSNKETQYF. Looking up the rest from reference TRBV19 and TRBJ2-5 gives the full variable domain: DGGITQSPKYLFRKEGQNVTLSCEQNLNHDAMYWYRQDPGQGLRLIYYSQIVNDFQKGDIAEGYSVSREKKESFPLTVTSAQKNPTAFYLCASSPRSNKETQYFGPGTRLLVL.

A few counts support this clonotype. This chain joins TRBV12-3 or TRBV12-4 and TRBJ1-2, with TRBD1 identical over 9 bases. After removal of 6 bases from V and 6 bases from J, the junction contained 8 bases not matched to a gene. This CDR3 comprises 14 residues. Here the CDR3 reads CASRGQGKGNGYTF. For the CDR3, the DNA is TGTGCCAGCAGAGGACAGGGGAAAGGAAATGGCTACACCTTC.

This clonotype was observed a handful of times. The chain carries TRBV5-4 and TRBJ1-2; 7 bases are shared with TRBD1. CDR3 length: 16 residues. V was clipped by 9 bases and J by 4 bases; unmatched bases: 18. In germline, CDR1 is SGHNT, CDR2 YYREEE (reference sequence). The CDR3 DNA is TGTGCCACCAAGGCCGGGACAGATAGACTAAGCTATGGCTACACCTTC. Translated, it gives CATKAGTDRLSYGYTF. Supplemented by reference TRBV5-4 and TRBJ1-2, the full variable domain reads ETGVTQSPTHLIKTRGQQVTLRCSSQSGHNTVSWYQQALGQGPQFIFQYYREEENGRGNFPPRFSGLQFPNYSSELNVNALELDDSALYLCATKAGTDRLSYGYTFGSGTRLTVV.

The CDR3 DNA sequence: TGTGCCAGCAGTCGACAGAAACCAAGTACAGATACGCAGTATTTT. Protein: CASSRQKPSTDTQYF. The gene calls are TRBV6-1 and TRBJ2-3, with a weak D call TRBD1 (5 bases). V was shortened by 5 bases and J by 3 bases, with 15 bases between the two germline ends. The CDR3 spans 15 residues. The V gene's germline CDR1 is MNHNS and CDR2 SASEGT.

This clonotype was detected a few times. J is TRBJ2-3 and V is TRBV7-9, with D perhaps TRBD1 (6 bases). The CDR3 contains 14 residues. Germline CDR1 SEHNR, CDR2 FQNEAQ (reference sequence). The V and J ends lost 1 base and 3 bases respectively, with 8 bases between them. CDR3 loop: CASSLVQGTDTQYF. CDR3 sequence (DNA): TGTGCCAGCAGCTTAGTGCAGGGGACAGATACGCAGTATTTT.

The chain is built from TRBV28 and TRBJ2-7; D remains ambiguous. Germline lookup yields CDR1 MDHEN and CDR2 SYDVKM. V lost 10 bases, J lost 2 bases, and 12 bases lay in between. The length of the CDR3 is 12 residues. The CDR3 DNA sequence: TGTGCCACCGTGACTGGAACCTACGAGCAGTACTTC. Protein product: CATVTGTYEQYF.

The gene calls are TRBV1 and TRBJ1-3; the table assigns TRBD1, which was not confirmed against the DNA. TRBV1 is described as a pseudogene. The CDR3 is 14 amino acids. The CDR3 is CTSKDWTAGNTIYF. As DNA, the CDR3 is TGCACCAGCAAGGACTGGACAGCTGGAAACACCATATATTTT.

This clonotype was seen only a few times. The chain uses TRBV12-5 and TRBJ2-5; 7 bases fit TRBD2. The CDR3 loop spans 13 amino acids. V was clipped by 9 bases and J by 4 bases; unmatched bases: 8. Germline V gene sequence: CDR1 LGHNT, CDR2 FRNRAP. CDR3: CASMASGGETQYF. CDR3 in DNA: TGTGCTAGCATGGCTAGCGGAGGAGAGACCCAGTACTTC.

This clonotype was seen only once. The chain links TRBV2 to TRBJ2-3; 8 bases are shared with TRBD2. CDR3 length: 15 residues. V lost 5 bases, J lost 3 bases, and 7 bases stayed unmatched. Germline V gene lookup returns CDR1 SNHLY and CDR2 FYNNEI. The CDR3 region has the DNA TGTGCCAGCAGTCCGTCACTAGCGGTGACAGATACGCAGTATTTT. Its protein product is CASSPSLAVTDTQYF. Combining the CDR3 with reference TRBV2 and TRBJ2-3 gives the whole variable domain EPEVTQTPSHQVTQMGQEVILRCVPISNHLYFYWYRQILGQKVEFLVSFYNNEISEKSEIFDDQFSVERPDGSNFTLKIRSTKLEDSAMYFCASSPSLAVTDTQYFGPGTRLTVL.

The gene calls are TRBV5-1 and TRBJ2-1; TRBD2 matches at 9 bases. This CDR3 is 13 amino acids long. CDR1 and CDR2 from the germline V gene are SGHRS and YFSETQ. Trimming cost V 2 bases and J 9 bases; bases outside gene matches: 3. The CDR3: CASSFRGGGEQFF. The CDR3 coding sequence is TGCGCCAGCAGCTTTCGCGGGGGGGGTGAGCAGTTCTTC.

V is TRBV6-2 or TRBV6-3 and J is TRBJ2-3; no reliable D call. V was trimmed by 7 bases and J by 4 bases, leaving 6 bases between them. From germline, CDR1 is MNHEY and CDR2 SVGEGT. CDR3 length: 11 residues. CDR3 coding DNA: TGTGCCAGCACATGGGCAGATACGCAGTATTTT. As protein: CASTWADTQYF.

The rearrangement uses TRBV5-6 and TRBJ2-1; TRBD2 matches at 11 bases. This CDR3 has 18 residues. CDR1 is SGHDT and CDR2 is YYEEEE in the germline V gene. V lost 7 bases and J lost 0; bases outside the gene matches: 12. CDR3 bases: TGTGCCAGCGGGGGGGGGCTAGCGGGGGGAAGCTCCTACAATGAGCAGTTCTTC. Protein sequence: CASGGGLAGGSSYNEQFF.

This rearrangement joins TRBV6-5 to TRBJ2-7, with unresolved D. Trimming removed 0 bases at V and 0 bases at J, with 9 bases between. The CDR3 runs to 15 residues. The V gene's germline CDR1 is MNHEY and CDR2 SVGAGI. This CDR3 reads CASSYSPTLSYEQYF. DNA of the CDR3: TGTGCCAGCAGTTACTCCCCAACCCTCTCCTACGAGCAGTACTTC.

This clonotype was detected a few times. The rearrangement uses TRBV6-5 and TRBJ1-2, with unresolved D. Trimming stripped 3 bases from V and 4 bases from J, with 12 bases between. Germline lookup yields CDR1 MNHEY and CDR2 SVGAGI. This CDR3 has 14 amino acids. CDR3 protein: CASSYQAPGYGYTF. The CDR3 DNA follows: TGTGCCAGCAGTTATCAGGCTCCCGGCTATGGCTACACCTTC.

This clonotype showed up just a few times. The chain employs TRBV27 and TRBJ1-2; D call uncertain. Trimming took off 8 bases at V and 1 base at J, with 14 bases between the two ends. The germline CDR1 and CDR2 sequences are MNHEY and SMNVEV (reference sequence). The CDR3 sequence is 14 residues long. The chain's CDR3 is CASALYRNNYGYTF. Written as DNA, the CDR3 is TGTGCCAGCGCCCTTTACAGAAATAACTATGGCTACACCTTC.

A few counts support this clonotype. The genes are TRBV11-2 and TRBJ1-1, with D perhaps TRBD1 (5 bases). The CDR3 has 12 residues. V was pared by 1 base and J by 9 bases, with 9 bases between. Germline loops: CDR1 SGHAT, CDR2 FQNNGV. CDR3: CASSLVGQKAFF. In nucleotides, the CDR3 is TGTGCCAGCAGCTTAGTGGGGCAAAAAGCTTTCTTT.

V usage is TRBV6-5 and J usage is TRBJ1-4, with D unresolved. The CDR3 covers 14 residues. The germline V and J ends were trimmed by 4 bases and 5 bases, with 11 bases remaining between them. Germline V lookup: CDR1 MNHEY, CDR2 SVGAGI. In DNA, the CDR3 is TGTGCCAGCAGTTGGAGCGGAGACAATGAAAAACTGTTTTTT. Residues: CASSWSGDNEKLFF.